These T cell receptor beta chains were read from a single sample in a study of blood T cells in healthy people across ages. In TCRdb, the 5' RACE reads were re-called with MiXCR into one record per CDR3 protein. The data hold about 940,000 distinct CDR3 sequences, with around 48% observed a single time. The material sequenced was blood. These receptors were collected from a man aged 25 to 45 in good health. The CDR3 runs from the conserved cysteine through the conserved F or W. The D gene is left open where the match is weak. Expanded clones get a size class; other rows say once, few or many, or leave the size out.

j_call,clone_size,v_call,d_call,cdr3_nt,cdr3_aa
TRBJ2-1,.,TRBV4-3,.,TGCGCCAGCAGCCAAGTCCTAGCTGCTAGCCTAGAGCAGTTCTTC,CASSQVLAASLEQFF
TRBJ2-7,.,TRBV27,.,TGTGCCAGCAGAGGCGGGCCTTCCTACGAGCAGTACTTC,CASRGGPSYEQYF
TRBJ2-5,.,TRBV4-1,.,TGCGCCAGCAGCCAAGACGGGGCGCAAGAGACCCAGTACTTC,CASSQDGAQETQYF
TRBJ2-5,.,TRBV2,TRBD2,TGTGCCAGCAGTGGTCCTAGCGGGGACCAAGAGACCCAGTACTTC,CASSGPSGDQETQYF
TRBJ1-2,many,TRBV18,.,TGTGCCAGCTCACCCGACGGAGGAAACTATGGCTACACCTTC,CASSPDGGNYGYTF
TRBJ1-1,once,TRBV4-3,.,TGCGCCAGCAGCCAAGATGGGGAGTTGGACACTGAAGCTTTCTTT,CASSQDGELDTEAFF
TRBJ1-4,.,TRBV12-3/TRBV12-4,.,TGTGCCAGCAGTAAACAGGAGGGAAAACTGTTTTTT,CASSKQEGKLFF
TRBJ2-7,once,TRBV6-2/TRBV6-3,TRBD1,TGTGCCGGCAGCCGTCGCCCCGGGACAGGGGACTACGAGCAGTACTTC,CAGSRRPGTGDYEQYF
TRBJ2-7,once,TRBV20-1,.,TGCAGTGCTAGTGTTCCAGGGCAGTCTTACGAGCAGTACTTC,CSASVPGQSYEQYF
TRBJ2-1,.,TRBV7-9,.,TGTGCCAGCAGCTTGGGCCTGGGACTCCAAACCAATGAGCAGTTCTTC,CASSLGLGLQTNEQFF
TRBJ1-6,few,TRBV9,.,TGTGCCAGCAGTGCGGGGAATCCTAATTCACCCCTCCACTTT,CASSAGNPNSPLHF
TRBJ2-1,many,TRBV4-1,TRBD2,TGCGCCAGCAGCCTCCCGGGGGGATCCGAGCAGTTCTTC,CASSLPGGSEQFF
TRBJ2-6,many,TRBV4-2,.,TGTGCCAGCAGCCAAGAGGGCCCTGGGGCCAACGTCCTGACTTTC,CASSQEGPGANVLTF
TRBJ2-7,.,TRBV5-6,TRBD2,TGTGCCAGCAGCTTGGAGCTAGCGGACTACGAGCAGTACTTC,CASSLELADYEQYF
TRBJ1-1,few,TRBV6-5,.,TGTGCCAGCAGGCGAGGTTCGATGAACACTGAAGCTTTCTTT,CASRRGSMNTEAFF
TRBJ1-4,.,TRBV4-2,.,TGTGCCAGCAGCCAAGATAAAATCGACGGGGATCGACATGAAAAACTGTTTTTT,CASSQDKIDGDRHEKLFF
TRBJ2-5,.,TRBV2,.,TGTGCCAGCAGTGACGGGGCAGAAGAGACCCAGTACTTC,CASSDGAEETQYF
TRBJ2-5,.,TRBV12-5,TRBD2,TGTGCTAGTGGTTTGGGACTAGCGGGGGCATGGGAGCAGTACTTC,CASGLGLAGAWEQYF
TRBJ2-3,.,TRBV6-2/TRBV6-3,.,TGTGCCATCAGCCACACAGATACGCAGTATTTT,CAISHTDTQYF
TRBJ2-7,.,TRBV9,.,TGTGCCAGCAGCGCTACTCAGGGTGTGGCCTACGAGCAGTACTTC,CASSATQGVAYEQYF
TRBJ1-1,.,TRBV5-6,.,TGTGCCAGCAGCTCCCCATATGGGGGGGGAATTGAAGCTTTCTTT,CASSSPYGGGIEAFF
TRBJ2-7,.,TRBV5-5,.,TGTGCCAGCAGCTTGGGATTAGCCACAGGGACCTACGAGCAGTACTTC,CASSLGLATGTYEQYF
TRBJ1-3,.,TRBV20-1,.,TGCAGTGCCCCGACAGGCCACTCTGGAAACACCATATATTTT,CSAPTGHSGNTIYF
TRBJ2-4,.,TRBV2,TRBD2,TGTGCCGGCAGTCCCGGGACTAGCGGGAACATTCAGTACTTC,CAGSPGTSGNIQYF
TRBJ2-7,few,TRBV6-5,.,TGTGCCAGCAGTTACCGGGGACTTAGCTCCTACGAGCAGTACTTC,CASSYRGLSSYEQYF
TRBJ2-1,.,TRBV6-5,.,TGTGCCAGCAGTTACTCGACGGCAGGCTCCTACAATGAGCAGTTCTTC,CASSYSTAGSYNEQFF
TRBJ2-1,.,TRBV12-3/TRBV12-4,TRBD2,TGTGCCAGCAGACCAAGCGGGAGGCCCAATGAGCAGTTCTTC,CASRPSGRPNEQFF
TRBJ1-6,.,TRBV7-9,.,TGTGCCAGCAGCTTAGCGCCAGGAGGAGATAATTCACCCCCCCACTTT,CASSLAPGGDNSPPHF